This TCR beta chain is drawn from a study of blood T cell repertoires in COVID-19. Turning to the study itself: Acute-phase and convalescent COVID-19 samples originated in the United States, Italy and Spain.

The study assigned cohorts using participant-reported clinical history. Method: immunoSEQ multiplex PCR; TCRdb's copy keeps in-frame clones and lacks some. This table has roughly 250,000 clones, approximately 91% appearing once. The CDR3 spans 13 residues. Sequenced input: PBMCs or T cells enriched from blood (not recorded which). The receptor's source is a woman aged 40 to 49 with acute COVID-19. The rearrangement joins TRBV1 to TRBJ1-1; TRBD1 was called by the table and not checked on the DNA. TRBV1 is an annotated pseudogene. The CDR3 region is CTSSQVTQAEAFF. DNA of the CDR3: TGCACCAGCAGCCAAGTAACTCAGGCTGAAGCTTTCTTT.